The 8 T cell receptor beta chains reported below all come from one sample, sequenced in a study of blood T cell repertoires in COVID-19. Data came from immunoSEQ multiplex PCR; TCRdb stores just in-frame clones and leaves some out. The data hold 160,000 or so clones, with around 80% observed a single time. Sequenced material: peripheral blood. These receptors were collected from a man between 65 and 79 years old with active or convalescent COVID-19.

The chain is built from TRBV18 and TRBJ1-5; perhaps TRBD1 as D (5 bases). Trimming took off 6 bases at V and 5 bases at J, with 11 bases between the two ends. The CDR3 has 13 amino acids. Germline CDR1 is KGHSH and CDR2 is LQKENI. Here the CDR3 reads CASSGGVDQPQHF. CDR3 nucleotides: TGTGCCAGCTCGGGGGGGGTGGATCAGCCCCAGCATTTT.

The chain employs TRBV28 and TRBJ1-5; the D gene is possibly TRBD1 (5 bases). Trimming pared 3 bases from V and 1 base from J, leaving 7 bases between. This CDR3 is 14 amino acids long. Germline assignment: CDR1 MDHEN and CDR2 SYDVKM. Here the CDR3 DNA reads TGTGCCAGCAGTTTGGCAGGGAGCAATCAGCCCCAGCATTTT. Translation: CASSLAGSNQPQHF.

This clone came up a few times. V gene TRBV9 combines with J gene TRBJ1-2, with 7 nucleotides matching TRBD1. This CDR3 contains 17 residues. The junction had 12 bases not matched to a gene; V was cut back by 0 bases and J by 4 bases. In germline, CDR1 is SGDLS, CDR2 YYNGEE. CDR3 in DNA: TGTGCCAGCAGCGTAGAGTCGTGGACAGGATCGAGCTATGGCTACACCTTC. Translating it yields CASSVESWTGSSYGYTF.

This clone was observed once. The rearrangement links TRBV6-2 or TRBV6-3 to TRBJ2-2, with D possibly TRBD2 on 5 matching bases. The V gene's germline CDR1 is MNHEY and CDR2 SVGEGT. Trimming cost V 6 bases and J 0 bases, with 11 bases left between them. The CDR3 consists of 15 residues. This CDR3 reads CASSLLGPNTGELFF. The DNA for the CDR3 is TGTGCCAGCAGCTTACTAGGTCCGAACACCGGGGAGCTGTTTTTT.

The chain has TRBV5-1 and TRBJ2-3, with a weak D call TRBD2 (6 bases). Trimming left V 0 bases short and J 2 bases short, with 13 bases between. Germline loops: CDR1 SGHRS, CDR2 YFSETQ. This CDR3 has 16 amino acids. DNA of the CDR3: TGCGCCAGCAGCTTGGCGGACTACCGGGCCACAGATACGCAGTATTTT. Translating gives CASSLADYRATDTQYF.

The gene calls are TRBV5-1 and TRBJ1-2; D might be TRBD1 (6 bases). V lost 0 bases and J lost 7, with 16 bases in between. The CDR3 has 15 residues. Looked up from germline, CDR1 is SGHRS and CDR2 is YFSETQ. CDR3 bases: TGCGCCAGCAGCTTGGTGCTAACAGGGAGCGGTGGCTACACCTTC. Translated: CASSLVLTGSGGYTF. The full variable domain, completed using reference TRBV5-1 and TRBJ1-2, is KAGVTQTPRYLIKTRGQQVTLSCSPISGHRSVSWYQQTPGQGLQFLFEYFSETQRNKGNFPGRFSGRQFSNSRSEMNVSTLELGDSALYLCASSLVLTGSGGYTFGSGTRLTVV.

The CDR3 here is CASKQGADGNTIYF. CDR3 nucleotide sequence: TGTGCCAGCAAGCAGGGGGCGGATGGAAACACCATATATTTT. The gene calls are TRBV6-5 and TRBJ1-3, with 8 positions matching TRBD1. J was trimmed by 3 bases and V by 7 bases; bases with no gene match: 5. The CDR3 length is 14 residues. The germline CDR1 and CDR2 sequences are MNHEY and SVGAGI.

The rearrangement joins TRBV5-7 to TRBJ1-6; D is ambiguous. TRBV5-7 is an ORF, and what it does is uncertain. The CDR3 is 14 residues long. V lost 0 bases and J lost 10, with 11 bases in between. CDR3 in DNA: TGTGCCAGCAGCTTGGAGGCCGAGGCATCACCCCTCCACTTT. Protein sequence: CASSLEAEASPLHF.